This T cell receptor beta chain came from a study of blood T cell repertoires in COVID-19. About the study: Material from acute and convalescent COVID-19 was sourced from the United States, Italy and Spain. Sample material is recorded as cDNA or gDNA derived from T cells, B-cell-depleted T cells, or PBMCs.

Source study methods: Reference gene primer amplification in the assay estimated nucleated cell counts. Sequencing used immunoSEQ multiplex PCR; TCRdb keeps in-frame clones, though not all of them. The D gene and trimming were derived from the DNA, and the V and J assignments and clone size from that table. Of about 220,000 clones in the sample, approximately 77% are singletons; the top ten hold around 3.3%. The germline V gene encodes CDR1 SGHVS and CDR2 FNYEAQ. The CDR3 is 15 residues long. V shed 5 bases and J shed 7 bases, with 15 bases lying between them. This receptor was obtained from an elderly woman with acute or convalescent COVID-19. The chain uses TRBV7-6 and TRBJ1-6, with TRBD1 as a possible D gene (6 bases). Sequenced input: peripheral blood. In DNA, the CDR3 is TGTGCCAGCAGCCAATCAAACAGGGAGAATTCACCCCTCCACTTT. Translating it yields CASSQSNRENSPLHF.